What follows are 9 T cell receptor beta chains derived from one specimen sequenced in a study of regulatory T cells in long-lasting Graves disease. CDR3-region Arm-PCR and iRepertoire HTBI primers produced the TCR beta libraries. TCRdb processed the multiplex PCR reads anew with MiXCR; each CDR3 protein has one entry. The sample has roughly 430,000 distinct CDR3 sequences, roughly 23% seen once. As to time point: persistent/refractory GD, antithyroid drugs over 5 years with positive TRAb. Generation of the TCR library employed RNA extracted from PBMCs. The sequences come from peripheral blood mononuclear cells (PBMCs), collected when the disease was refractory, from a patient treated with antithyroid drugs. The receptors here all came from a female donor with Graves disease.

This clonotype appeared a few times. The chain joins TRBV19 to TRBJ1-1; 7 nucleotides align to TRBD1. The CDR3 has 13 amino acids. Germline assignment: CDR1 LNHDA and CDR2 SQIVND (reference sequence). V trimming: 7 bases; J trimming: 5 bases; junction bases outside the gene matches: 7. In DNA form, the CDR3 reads TGTGCCAGTACCACCACAGGGGAAACTGAAGCTTTCTTT. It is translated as CASTTTGETEAFF.

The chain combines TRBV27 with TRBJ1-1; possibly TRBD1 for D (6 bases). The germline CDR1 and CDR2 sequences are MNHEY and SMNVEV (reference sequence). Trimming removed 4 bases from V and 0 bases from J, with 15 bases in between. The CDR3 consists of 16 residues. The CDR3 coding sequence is TGTGCCAGCAGTTCGCCTTCGACAGGATTGAACACTGAAGCTTTCTTT. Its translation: CASSSPSTGLNTEAFF.

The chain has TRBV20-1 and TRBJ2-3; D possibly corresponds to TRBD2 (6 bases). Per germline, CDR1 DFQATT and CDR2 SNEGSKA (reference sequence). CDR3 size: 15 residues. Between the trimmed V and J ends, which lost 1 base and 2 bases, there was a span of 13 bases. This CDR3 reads CSARANSGDTDTQYF. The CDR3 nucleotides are TGCAGTGCTAGAGCGAATAGCGGCGACACAGATACGCAGTATTTT.

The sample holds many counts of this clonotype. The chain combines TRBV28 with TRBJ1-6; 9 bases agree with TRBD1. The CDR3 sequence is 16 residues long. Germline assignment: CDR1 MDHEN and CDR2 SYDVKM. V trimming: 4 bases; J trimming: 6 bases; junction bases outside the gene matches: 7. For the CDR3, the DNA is TGTGCCAGCAGTTCTCCAAGGGGACAGGGTAATTCACCCCTCCACTTT. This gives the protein CASSSPRGQGNSPLHF.

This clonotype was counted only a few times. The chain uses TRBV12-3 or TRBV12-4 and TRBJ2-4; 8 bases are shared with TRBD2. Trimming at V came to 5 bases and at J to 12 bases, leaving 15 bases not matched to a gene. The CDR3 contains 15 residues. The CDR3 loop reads CASSPRLGTRDSQYF. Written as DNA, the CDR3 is TGTGCCAGCAGTCCAAGACTCGGGACTAGAGATAGTCAGTACTTC.

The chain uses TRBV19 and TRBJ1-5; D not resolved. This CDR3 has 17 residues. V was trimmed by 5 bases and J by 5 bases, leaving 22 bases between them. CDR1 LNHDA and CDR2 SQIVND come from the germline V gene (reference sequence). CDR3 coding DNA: TGTGCCAGTAGTGCCACCGTCTACAGAGAGATCCATCAGCCCCAGCATTTT. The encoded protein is CASSATVYREIHQPQHF.

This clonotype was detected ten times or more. The CDR3 loop is CASRTDRWSQPQHF. For the CDR3, the DNA is TGTGCCAGCAGGACGGACCGGTGGAGCCAGCCCCAGCATTTT. The chain employs TRBV28 and TRBJ1-5; no reliable D call. The CDR3 is 14 residues long. The V gene's germline CDR1 is MDHEN and CDR2 SYDVKM. Trimming stripped 6 bases from V and 7 bases from J, with 16 bases between.

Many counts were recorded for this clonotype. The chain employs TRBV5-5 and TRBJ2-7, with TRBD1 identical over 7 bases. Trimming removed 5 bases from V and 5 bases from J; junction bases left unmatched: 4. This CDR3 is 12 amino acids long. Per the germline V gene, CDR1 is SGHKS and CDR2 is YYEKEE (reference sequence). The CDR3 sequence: CASRRTGDEQYF. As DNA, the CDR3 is TGTGCCAGCAGGAGGACAGGAGACGAGCAGTACTTC.

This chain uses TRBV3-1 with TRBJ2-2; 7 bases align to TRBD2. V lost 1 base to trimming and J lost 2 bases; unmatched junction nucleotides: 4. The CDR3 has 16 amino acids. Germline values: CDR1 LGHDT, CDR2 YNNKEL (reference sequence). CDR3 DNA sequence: TGTGCCAGCAGCCAAGTAGCGGGCCTCAACACCGGGGAGCTGTTTTTT. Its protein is CASSQVAGLNTGELFF.